This TCR beta chain was documented in a study of CD8+CD57+ T cells in acquired aplastic anemia. Overall study results and limits: Shared by patients and controls, approximately 29 CD8+ CDR3s were abundant in patients. Significance was not reached for CD8+ Simpson's diversity between patients and controls.

Germline lookup yields CDR1 ENHRY and CDR2 SYGVKD. Trimming took 3 bases from V and 7 from J; bases not matched to a gene: 9. The CDR3 covers 14 residues. Genomic DNA acted as the template from which TCR beta VDJ combination and CDR3 sequence profiling were carried out. One entry per CDR3 protein results from TCRdb running MiXCR on the reads. The table shows about 120,000 distinct CDR3 sequences, with under 60% occurring only once. This clonotype was found once. As yet, its antigen is unknown. CD8+CD57+ cell expansion had been shown by flow cytometry in patients chosen for sequencing. A severe acquired aplastic anemia diagnosis applied to all patients. No patient had been given any therapy when blood was sampled.

The source material was sorted CD4+, CD8+, or CD8+CD57+ T cells (not recorded which) from PBMCs. The receptor's source is a human donor with aplastic anemia. This chain links TRBV10-3 with TRBJ2-7, with TRBD2 matching 7 bases. The DNA for the CDR3 is TGTGCCATCAGTGATTTGGGGGGGGAGAGTGAGCAGTACTTC. It specifies CAISDLGGESEQYF.